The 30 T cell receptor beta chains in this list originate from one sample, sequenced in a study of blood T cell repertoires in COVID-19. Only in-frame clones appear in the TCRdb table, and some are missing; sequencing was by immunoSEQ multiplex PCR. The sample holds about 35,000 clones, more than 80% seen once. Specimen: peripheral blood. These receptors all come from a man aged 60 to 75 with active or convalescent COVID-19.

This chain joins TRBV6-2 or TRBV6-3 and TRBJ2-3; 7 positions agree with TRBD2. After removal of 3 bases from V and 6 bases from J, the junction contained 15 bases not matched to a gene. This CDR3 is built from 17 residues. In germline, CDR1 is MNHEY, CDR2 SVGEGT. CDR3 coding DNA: TGTGCCAGCAGTTATCGTGGACCCAGCGGAGCGGGGGATACGCAGTATTTT. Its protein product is CASSYRGPSGAGDTQYF.

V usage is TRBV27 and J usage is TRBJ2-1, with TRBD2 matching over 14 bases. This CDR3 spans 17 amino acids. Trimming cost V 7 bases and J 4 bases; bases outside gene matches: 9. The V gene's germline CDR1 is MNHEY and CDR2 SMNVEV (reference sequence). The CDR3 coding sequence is TGTGCCAGCACCGAGACTAGCGGGAGGGTTCGTTACAATGAGCAGTTCTTC. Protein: CASTETSGRVRYNEQFF.

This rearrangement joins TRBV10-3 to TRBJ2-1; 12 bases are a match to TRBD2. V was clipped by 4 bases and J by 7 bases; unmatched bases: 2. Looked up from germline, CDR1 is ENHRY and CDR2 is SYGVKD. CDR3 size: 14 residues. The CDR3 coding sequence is TGTGCCATCAGTGGGACTAGCGGGGAGAATGAGCAGTTCTTC. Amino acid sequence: CAISGTSGENEQFF.

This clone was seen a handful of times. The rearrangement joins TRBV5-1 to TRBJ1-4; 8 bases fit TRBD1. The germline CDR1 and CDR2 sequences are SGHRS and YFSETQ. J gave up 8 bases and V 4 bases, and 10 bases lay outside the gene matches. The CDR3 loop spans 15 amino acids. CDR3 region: CASSPQIQGAEKLFF. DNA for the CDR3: TGCGCCAGCAGCCCACAAATCCAGGGGGCGGAAAAACTGTTTTTT.

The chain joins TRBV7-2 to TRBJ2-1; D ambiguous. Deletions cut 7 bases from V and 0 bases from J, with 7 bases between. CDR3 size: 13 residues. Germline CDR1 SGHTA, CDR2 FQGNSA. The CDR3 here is CASTPGSYNEQFF. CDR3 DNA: TGTGCCAGCACCCCGGGCTCCTACAATGAGCAGTTCTTC. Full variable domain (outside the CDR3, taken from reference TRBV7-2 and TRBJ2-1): GAGVSQSPSNKVTEKGKDVELRCDPISGHTALYWYRQSLGQGLEFLIYFQGNSAPDKSGLPSDRFSAERTGGSVSTLTIQRTQQEDSAVYLCASTPGSYNEQFFGPGTRLTVL.

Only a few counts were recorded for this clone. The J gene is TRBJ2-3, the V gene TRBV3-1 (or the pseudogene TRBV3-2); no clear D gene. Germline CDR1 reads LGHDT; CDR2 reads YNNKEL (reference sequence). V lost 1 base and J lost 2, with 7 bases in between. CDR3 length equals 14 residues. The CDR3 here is CASSQGQFTDTQYF. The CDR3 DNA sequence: TGTGCCAGCAGCCAAGGGCAATTCACAGATACGCAGTATTTT.

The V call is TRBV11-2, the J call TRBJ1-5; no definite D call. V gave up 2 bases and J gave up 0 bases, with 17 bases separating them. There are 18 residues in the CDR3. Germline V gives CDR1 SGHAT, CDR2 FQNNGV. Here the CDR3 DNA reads TGTGCCAGCAGCTTATTCATCGGGCCGGAGGATAGCAATCAGCCCCAGCATTTT. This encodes CASSLFIGPEDSNQPQHF.

CDR3 region: CASSTQAGAVNEQFF. In DNA, the CDR3 is TGTGCCAGCAGTACTCAAGCGGGAGCGGTAAATGAGCAGTTCTTC. The rearrangement links TRBV6-1 to TRBJ2-1, with TRBD2 matching 8 bases. The CDR3 covers 15 residues. CDR1 and CDR2 from the germline V gene are MNHNS and SASEGT. The junction had 10 bases not matched to a gene; V was cut back by 5 bases and J by 7 bases.

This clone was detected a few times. CDR3 in amino acids: CASSLGGVNYNEQFF. In DNA form, the CDR3 reads TGTGCCAGCAGCCTCGGAGGGGTAAACTACAATGAGCAGTTCTTC. J is TRBJ2-1 and V is TRBV5-6; possibly TRBD2 for D (6 bases). The CDR3 contains 15 residues. The germline CDR1 and CDR2 sequences are SGHDT and YYEEEE. V gave up 4 bases and J gave up 3 bases, with 14 bases separating them.

The CDR3 reads CATSVQGAGNEQFF. For the CDR3, the DNA is TGTGCCACCAGTGTCCAGGGGGCTGGAAATGAGCAGTTCTTC. This chain connects TRBV24-1 to TRBJ2-1; TRBD1 matches 8 bases. V shed 5 bases and J 7 bases; nucleotides not matched to a gene: 6. Germline V gene sequence: CDR1 KGHDR, CDR2 SFDVKD. This CDR3 contains 14 residues.

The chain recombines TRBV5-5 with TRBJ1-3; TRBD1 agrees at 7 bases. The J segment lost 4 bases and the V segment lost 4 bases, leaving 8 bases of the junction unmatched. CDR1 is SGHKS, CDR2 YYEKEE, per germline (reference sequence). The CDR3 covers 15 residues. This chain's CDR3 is CASSSSTGRGNTIYF. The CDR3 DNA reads TGTGCCAGCAGCAGCTCGACAGGGCGAGGAAACACCATATATTTT.

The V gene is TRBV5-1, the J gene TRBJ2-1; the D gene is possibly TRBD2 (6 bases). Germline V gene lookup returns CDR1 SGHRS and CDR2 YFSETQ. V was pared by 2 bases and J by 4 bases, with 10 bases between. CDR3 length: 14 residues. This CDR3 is CASSFIAAYNEQFF. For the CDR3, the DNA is TGCGCCAGCAGCTTCATAGCGGCGTACAATGAGCAGTTCTTC.

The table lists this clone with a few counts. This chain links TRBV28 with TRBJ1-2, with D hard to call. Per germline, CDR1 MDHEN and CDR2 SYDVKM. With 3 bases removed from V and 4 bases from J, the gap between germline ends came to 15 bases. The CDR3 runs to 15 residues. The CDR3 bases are TGTGCCAGCAGTTTTGGGCTACAGAGTCTCTATGGCTACACCTTC. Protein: CASSFGLQSLYGYTF.

CDR3 region: CASSLFLGDEQFF. The CDR3 region has the DNA TGTGCCAGCAGCTTGTTCTTGGGCGATGAGCAGTTCTTC. The chain combines TRBV5-4 with TRBJ2-1; no reliable D call. The germline CDR1 and CDR2 sequences are SGHNT and YYREEE (reference sequence). This CDR3 comprises 13 residues. V lost 1 base and J 8 bases, leaving 10 bases between the germline ends.

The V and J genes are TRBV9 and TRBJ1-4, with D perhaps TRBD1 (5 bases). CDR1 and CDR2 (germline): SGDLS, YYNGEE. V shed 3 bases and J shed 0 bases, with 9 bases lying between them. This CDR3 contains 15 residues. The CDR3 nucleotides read TGTGCCAGCAGCGAGCAGGGTGCAACTAATGAAAAACTGTTTTTT. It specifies CASSEQGATNEKLFF.

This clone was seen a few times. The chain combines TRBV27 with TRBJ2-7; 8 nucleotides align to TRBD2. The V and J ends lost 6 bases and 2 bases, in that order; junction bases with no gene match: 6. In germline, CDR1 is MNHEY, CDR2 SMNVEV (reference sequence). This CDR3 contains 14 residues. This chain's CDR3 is CASSRSGRAYEQYV. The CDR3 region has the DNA TGTGCCAGCAGCCGGAGCGGGAGAGCCTACGAGCAGTACGTC.

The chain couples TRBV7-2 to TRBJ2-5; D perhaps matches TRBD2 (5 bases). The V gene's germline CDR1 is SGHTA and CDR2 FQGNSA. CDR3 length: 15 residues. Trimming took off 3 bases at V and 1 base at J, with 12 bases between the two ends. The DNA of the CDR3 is TGTGCCAGCAGCTTCAAACCGGGATTCCAAGAGACCCAGTACTTC. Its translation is CASSFKPGFQETQYF.

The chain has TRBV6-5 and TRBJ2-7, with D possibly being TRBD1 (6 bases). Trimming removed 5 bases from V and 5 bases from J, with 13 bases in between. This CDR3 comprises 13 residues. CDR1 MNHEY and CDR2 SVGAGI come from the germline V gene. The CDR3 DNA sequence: TGTGCCAGCAGTAGGACAGAACTGGACGAGCAGTACGTC. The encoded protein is CASSRTELDEQYV.

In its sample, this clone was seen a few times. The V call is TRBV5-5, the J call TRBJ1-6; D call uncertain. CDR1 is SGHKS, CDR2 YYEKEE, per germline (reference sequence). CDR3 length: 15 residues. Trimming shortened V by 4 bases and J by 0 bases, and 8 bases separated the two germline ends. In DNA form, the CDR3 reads TGTGCCAGCAGCCCCCCAGGCTCCTATAATTCACCCCTCCACTTT. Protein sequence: CASSPPGSYNSPLHF.

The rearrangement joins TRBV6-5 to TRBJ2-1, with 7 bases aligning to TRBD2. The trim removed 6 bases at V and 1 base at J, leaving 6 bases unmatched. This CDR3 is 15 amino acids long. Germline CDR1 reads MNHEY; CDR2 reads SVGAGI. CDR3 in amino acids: CASSRLAFSYNEQFF. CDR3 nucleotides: TGTGCCAGCAGCCGACTAGCCTTTTCCTACAATGAGCAGTTCTTC.

CDR3 sequence: CASSDQATDTQYF. CDR3 bases: TGTGCCAGCAGTGACCAAGCCACAGATACGCAGTATTTT. V is TRBV6-4 and J is TRBJ2-3, with D unresolved. The CDR3 runs to 13 residues. Germline CDR1 MRHNA, CDR2 SNTAGT. The V gene lost 2 bases and the J gene lost 2 bases, with 5 bases spanning the gap.

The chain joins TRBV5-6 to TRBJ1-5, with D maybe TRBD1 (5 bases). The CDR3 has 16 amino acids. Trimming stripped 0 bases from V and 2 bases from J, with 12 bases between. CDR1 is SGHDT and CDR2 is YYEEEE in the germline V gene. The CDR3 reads CASSLGAGGGNQPQHF. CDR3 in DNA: TGTGCCAGCAGCTTGGGTGCCGGGGGAGGCAATCAGCCCCAGCATTTT.

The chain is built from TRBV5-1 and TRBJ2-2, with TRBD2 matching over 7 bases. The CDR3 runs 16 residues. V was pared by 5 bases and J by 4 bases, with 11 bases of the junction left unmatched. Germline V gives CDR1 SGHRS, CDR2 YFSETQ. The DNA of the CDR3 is TGCGCCAGCAGACAGGTCGGGGGGATCGGCACCGGGGAGCTGTTTTTT. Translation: CASRQVGGIGTGELFF.

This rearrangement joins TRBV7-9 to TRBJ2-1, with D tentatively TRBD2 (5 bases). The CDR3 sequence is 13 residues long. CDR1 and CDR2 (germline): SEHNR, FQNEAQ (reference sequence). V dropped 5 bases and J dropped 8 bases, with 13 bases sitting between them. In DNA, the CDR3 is TGTGCCAGCAGCCGCCCCGGGCGGGATGAGCAGTTCTTC. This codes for CASSRPGRDEQFF.

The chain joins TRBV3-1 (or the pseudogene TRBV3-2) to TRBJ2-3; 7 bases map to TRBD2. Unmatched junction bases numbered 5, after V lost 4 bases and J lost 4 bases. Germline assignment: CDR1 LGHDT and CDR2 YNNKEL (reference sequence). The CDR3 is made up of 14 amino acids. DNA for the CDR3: TGTGCCAGCAGCCGTGGCGGGGGAGCAGATACGCAGTATTTT. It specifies CASSRGGGADTQYF.

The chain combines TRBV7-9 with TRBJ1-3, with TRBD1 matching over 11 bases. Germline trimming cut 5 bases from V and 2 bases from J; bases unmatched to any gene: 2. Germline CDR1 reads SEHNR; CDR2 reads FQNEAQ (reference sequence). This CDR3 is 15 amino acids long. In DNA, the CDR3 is TGTGCCAGCAGCCGGACAGGGGGCACTGGAAACACCATATATTTT. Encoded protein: CASSRTGGTGNTIYF.

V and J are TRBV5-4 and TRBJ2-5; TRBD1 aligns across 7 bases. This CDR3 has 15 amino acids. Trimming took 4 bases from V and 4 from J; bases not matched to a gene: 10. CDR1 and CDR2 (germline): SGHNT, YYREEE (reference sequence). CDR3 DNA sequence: TGTGCCAGCAGCACCCGACAGGGCTCGGGAGAGACCCAGTACTTC. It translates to CASSTRQGSGETQYF.

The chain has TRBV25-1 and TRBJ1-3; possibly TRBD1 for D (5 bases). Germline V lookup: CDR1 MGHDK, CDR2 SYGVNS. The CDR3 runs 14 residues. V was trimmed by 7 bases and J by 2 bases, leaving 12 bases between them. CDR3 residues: CASTNPGPGNTIYF. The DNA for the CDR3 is TGTGCCAGCACCAACCCAGGGCCTGGAAACACCATATATTTT.

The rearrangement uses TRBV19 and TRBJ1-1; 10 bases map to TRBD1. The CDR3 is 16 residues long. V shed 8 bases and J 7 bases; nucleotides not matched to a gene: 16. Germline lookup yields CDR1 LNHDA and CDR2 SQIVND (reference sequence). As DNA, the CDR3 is TGTGCCAGTCGGAATGACAGGGGGCTTGAGATGGGTGAAGCTTTCTTT. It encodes CASRNDRGLEMGEAFF.

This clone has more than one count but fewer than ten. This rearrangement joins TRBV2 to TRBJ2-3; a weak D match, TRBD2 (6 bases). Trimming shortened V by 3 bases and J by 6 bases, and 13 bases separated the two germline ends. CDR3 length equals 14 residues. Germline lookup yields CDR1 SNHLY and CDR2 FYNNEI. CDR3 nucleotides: TGTGCCAGCAGTGAGGTCGGGAGTCGCGATACGCAGTATTTT. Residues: CASSEVGSRDTQYF.